This TCR beta chain was identified in a study of blood T cell repertoires in COVID-19. Study at large: PBMCs, B-cell-depleted T cells, or T cells were the source of the cDNA or gDNA that made up the material.

Trimming removed 3 bases from V and 1 base from J, with 12 bases in between. The germline CDR1 and CDR2 sequences are DFQATT and SNEGSKA (reference sequence). The CDR3 is 14 residues long. In the original analysis: From reference gene primer amplification, estimates of nucleated cell counts were derived. Produced via immunoSEQ multiplex PCR; TCRdb's table is partial and in-frame only. D and trimming were read from the DNA, whereas the V and J calls and clone size are those reported in that table. The sample comprises tens of thousands of clones, over 75% of which are singletons, and about 15% rests with the top ten.

The chain uses TRBV20-1 and TRBJ1-1; D unclear. Sequenced input: peripheral blood. This receptor was identified in a human donor in a cohort sampled during active COVID-19. The CDR3 DNA sequence: TGCAGTGCTAGTGAAGGGAGGACGAACACTGAAGCTTTCTTT. This encodes CSASEGRTNTEAFF.